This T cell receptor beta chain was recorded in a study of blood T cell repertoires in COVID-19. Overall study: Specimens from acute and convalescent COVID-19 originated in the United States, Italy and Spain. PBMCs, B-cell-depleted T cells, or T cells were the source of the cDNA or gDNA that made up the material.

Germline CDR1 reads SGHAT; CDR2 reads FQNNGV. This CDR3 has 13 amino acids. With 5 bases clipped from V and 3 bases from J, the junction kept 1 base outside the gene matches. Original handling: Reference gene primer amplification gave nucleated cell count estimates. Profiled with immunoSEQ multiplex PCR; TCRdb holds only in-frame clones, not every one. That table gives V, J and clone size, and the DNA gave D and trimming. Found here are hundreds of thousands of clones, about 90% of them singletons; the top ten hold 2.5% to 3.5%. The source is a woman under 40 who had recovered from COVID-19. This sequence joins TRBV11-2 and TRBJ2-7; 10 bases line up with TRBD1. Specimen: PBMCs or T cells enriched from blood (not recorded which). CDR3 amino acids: CASSRDRGYEQYF. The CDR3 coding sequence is TGTGCCAGCAGCCGGGACAGGGGCTACGAGCAGTACTTC.